Shown below are 10 T cell receptor beta chains from a single sample sequenced in a study of T cell changes during pregnancy in multiple sclerosis. Libraries were prepared by immunoSEQ multiplex PCR; TCRdb keeps only in-frame clonotypes and omits some of them. This sample has tens of thousands of clones, with 92% found just once. The source was peripheral blood, collected before pregnancy. All receptors derive from a female donor with multiple sclerosis, enrolled in a pregnancy study.

V and J are TRBV5-6 and TRBJ2-7, with TRBD1 as a possible D gene (6 bases). CDR1 is SGHDT, CDR2 YYEEEE, per germline. The CDR3 totals 14 residues. V was shortened by 0 bases and J by 0 bases, with 7 bases between the two germline ends. The CDR3 sequence is CASSLGQASYEQYF. CDR3 DNA sequence: TGTGCCAGCAGCTTGGGACAGGCCTCCTACGAGCAGTACTTC.

The genes are TRBV27 and TRBJ1-2; D is ambiguous. The V gene's germline CDR1 is MNHEY and CDR2 SMNVEV (reference sequence). The CDR3 covers 13 residues. V was shortened by 0 bases and J by 4 bases, with 6 bases between the two germline ends. CDR3 region: CASSLSAGYGYTF. CDR3 coding DNA: TGTGCCAGCAGTTTATCAGCAGGCTATGGCTACACCTTC.

The chain has TRBV30 and TRBJ2-2; tentatively, D is TRBD2 (6 bases). Germline V CDR1 and CDR2: GTSNPN, SVGIG (reference sequence). Trimming pared 2 bases from V and 11 bases from J, leaving 18 bases between. The CDR3 runs to 14 residues. The CDR3 nucleotides read TGTGCCTGGAGTCAAGGACTACACCCTGGTGAGCTGTTTTTT. This codes for CAWSQGLHPGELFF.

V is TRBV7-8 and J is TRBJ1-2, with a weak D call TRBD1 (5 bases). CDR1 and CDR2 from the germline V gene are SGHVS and FQNEAQ. CDR3 length equals 15 residues. Trimming stripped 5 bases from V and 3 bases from J, with 16 bases between. The CDR3 DNA reads TGTGCCAGCAGCCCTACACCGGACATCGACTATGGCTACACCTTC. Translating gives CASSPTPDIDYGYTF.

V and J are TRBV13 and TRBJ2-6, with TRBD1 matching over 10 bases. This CDR3 has 20 amino acids. The junction had 13 bases not matched to a gene; V was cut back by 5 bases and J by 0 bases. Germline CDR1 PRHDT, CDR2 FYEKMQ (reference sequence). CDR3 DNA: TGTGCCAGCAGCAAGGGACAGGGGACGCACACCTACTCTGGGGCCAACGTCCTGACTTTC. Translating gives CASSKGQGTHTYSGANVLTF.

The rearrangement links TRBV5-4 to TRBJ2-3; 11 positions match TRBD1. Per the germline V gene, CDR1 is SGHNT and CDR2 is YYREEE (reference sequence). The CDR3 is made up of 15 amino acids. Trimming took 3 bases from V and 9 from J; bases not matched to a gene: 9. As DNA, the CDR3 is TGTGCCAGCAGCTGGGGACAGGGGGATGTTGGGACGCAGTATTTT. It is translated as CASSWGQGDVGTQYF.

This chain joins TRBV2 and TRBJ2-1; the match to TRBD1 covers 9 bases. The V gene's germline CDR1 is SNHLY and CDR2 FYNNEI. The CDR3 covers 17 residues. V lost 5 bases to trimming and J lost 3 bases; unmatched junction nucleotides: 11. CDR3 region: CASSSTSRDRVYNEQFF. The CDR3 DNA reads TGTGCCAGCAGTTCAACTTCCCGGGACAGGGTCTACAATGAGCAGTTCTTC.

This chain connects TRBV6-5 to TRBJ2-3; D remains ambiguous. Germline lookup yields CDR1 MNHEY and CDR2 SVGAGI. The CDR3 runs to 14 residues. V was clipped by 0 bases and J by 5 bases, with 9 bases between them. This CDR3 is CASSYSIGGDTQYF. DNA of the CDR3: TGTGCCAGCAGTTACTCGATCGGTGGAGATACGCAGTATTTT.

The rearrangement links TRBV28 to TRBJ2-5; 7 positions agree with TRBD2. Germline-derived CDR1 and CDR2 are MDHEN and SYDVKM. V trimming: 7 bases; J trimming: 6 bases; junction bases outside the gene matches: 5. The CDR3 is made up of 12 amino acids. The DNA for the CDR3 is TGTGCCAGCAACCCGGGACTAAAGACCCAGTACTTC. Amino acid sequence: CASNPGLKTQYF.

The rearrangement uses TRBV7-9 and TRBJ2-1; 8 bases agree with TRBD2. The CDR3 totals 15 residues. Germline V gene lookup returns CDR1 SEHNR and CDR2 FQNEAQ (reference sequence). V gave up 1 base and J gave up 7 bases; unmatched junction bases: 6. CDR3 coding DNA: TGTGCCAGCAGCTTAGGGACTAGCCAGGGGAATGAGCAGTTCTTC. Amino acids: CASSLGTSQGNEQFF.